Listed below are T cell receptor beta chains from one sample, sequenced in a study of T-cell reconstitution after alpha-beta-depleted transplantation in children. TCRdb passed the PCR reads through MiXCR, listing each CDR3 protein once. The table has a few hundred thousand distinct CDR3 sequences, 13% seen once. The specimen was PBMCs, mostly from graft donor cells, collected 360 days after TCRalphabeta/CD19-depleted stem cell transplant. The origin of the receptors is a male patient younger than 18 who had a stem cell transplant for acute myeloid leukemia, so the T cells may come from the graft donor. The CDR3 runs from the conserved cysteine through the conserved F or W. Each record gives: CDR3 DNA, CDR3 protein, clone size, D gene, J gene, V gene. The D gene is left open where the match is weak. Clone size, where shown, is once, few, many, or a class for clones that have expanded.

DNA: TGTGCCAGCAGTTACCCAGGACTAGCGGGAGAATCCTACGAGCAGTACTTC
CDR3: CASSYPGLAGESYEQYF
size: -
D: TRBD2
J: TRBJ2-7
V: TRBV28

DNA: TGTGCCAGCAGTTTTGGGCAGAACACTGAAGCTTTCTTT
CDR3: CASSFGQNTEAFF
size: many
D: -
J: TRBJ1-1
V: TRBV27

DNA: TGCGCCAGCAGCCCCACATGGACTAGCGGGAGACTCCAGGGCGAGCAGTACTTC
CDR3: CASSPTWTSGRLQGEQYF
size: few
D: TRBD2
J: TRBJ2-7
V: TRBV4-3

DNA: TGCAGTGCTAGGGGACAGGGGGGGAATTCACCCCTCCACTTT
CDR3: CSARGQGGNSPLHF
size: few
D: TRBD1
J: TRBJ1-6
V: TRBV20-1

DNA: TGCGCCAACATCTCTGAAGCTTTCTTT
CDR3: CANISEAFF
size: few
D: -
J: TRBJ1-1
V: TRBV5-1

DNA: TGTGCCAGCAGCTTTAGGGTTCCCGGGGCCAACGTCCTGACTTTC
CDR3: CASSFRVPGANVLTF
size: many
D: -
J: TRBJ2-6
V: TRBV5-4

DNA: TGCAGCGTTGTGGGCGGGAGGGCTCAGGAGACCCAGTACTTC
CDR3: CSVVGGRAQETQYF
size: -
D: TRBD2
J: TRBJ2-5
V: TRBV29-1

DNA: TGTGCCAGCAGCCCCGACTGGACTAGCGGGGTCAACGAGCAGTACTTC
CDR3: CASSPDWTSGVNEQYF
size: many
D: TRBD2
J: TRBJ2-7
V: TRBV6-2/TRBV6-3

DNA: TGTGCCAGCAGTTCCCGGACAGGGGGCGGTCAGCCCCAGCATTTT
CDR3: CASSSRTGGGQPQHF
size: many
D: TRBD1
J: TRBJ1-5
V: TRBV12-3/TRBV12-4

DNA: TGCAGTGCGCAAACTAGCGGGAGTGTCTACAATGAGCAGTTCTTC
CDR3: CSAQTSGSVYNEQFF
size: many
D: TRBD2
J: TRBJ2-1
V: TRBV20-1

DNA: TGTGCCAGCAGTCTTAGCGGGGGCGGGCGTGGGGATGAGCAGTTCTTC
CDR3: CASSLSGGGRGDEQFF
size: -
D: TRBD2
J: TRBJ2-1
V: TRBV6-1

DNA: TGTGCCAGCAGCCTACCGACACCGAACACTGAAGCTTTCTTT
CDR3: CASSLPTPNTEAFF
size: -
D: -
J: TRBJ1-1
V: TRBV12-3/TRBV12-4

DNA: TGTGCCAGCAGTCTCCAAGACAGGGGAAGCTCACCCCTCCACTTT
CDR3: CASSLQDRGSSPLHF
size: many
D: TRBD1
J: TRBJ1-6
V: TRBV12-3/TRBV12-4

DNA: TGCAGCTCACTATTTGGAAACACCATATATTTT
CDR3: CSSLFGNTIYF
size: many
D: -
J: TRBJ1-3
V: TRBV29-1

DNA: TGTGCCAGCAGCCGCCCGAGAGGGGGACGACGCAATGAGCAGTTCTTC
CDR3: CASSRPRGGRRNEQFF
size: -
D: -
J: TRBJ2-1
V: TRBV3-1

DNA: TGTGCCAGCAGCCAAGATCCGGGCGGGGCGCAGTATTTT
CDR3: CASSQDPGGAQYF
size: -
D: -
J: TRBJ2-3
V: TRBV4-2

DNA: TGTGCCAGCAGCTCAGGACACCCCTACCTCAATGAGCAGTTCTTC
CDR3: CASSSGHPYLNEQFF
size: -
D: -
J: TRBJ2-1
V: TRBV7-2

DNA: TGTGCCAGCAGTGGCGGGACAGGGCGAGGCTACACCTTC
CDR3: CASSGGTGRGYTF
size: few
D: TRBD1
J: TRBJ1-2
V: TRBV6-4

DNA: TGTGCCAGCAGTTCTTCCGGGACAGGGTATGCCTACGAGCAGTACTTC
CDR3: CASSSSGTGYAYEQYF
size: -
D: TRBD1
J: TRBJ2-7
V: TRBV28

DNA: TGTGCCAGCAGCTTGTCGAGCACTTACGAGCAGTACTTC
CDR3: CASSLSSTYEQYF
size: many
D: -
J: TRBJ2-7
V: TRBV5-6

DNA: TGTGCCATCAGTGAGGAACTAGCGGGGCCCTTTTCCTACAATGAGCAGTTCTTC
CDR3: CAISEELAGPFSYNEQFF
size: many
D: TRBD2
J: TRBJ2-1
V: TRBV10-3

DNA: TGCAGTGCTAGAGTTTTGCACGTAGGGTCCTACAATGAGCAGTTCTTC
CDR3: CSARVLHVGSYNEQFF
size: -
D: -
J: TRBJ2-1
V: TRBV20-1

DNA: TGCGCCAGCAGCCAATTCTCCCATTTGACCGGGGAGCTGTTTTTT
CDR3: CASSQFSHLTGELFF
size: many
D: -
J: TRBJ2-2
V: TRBV4-3